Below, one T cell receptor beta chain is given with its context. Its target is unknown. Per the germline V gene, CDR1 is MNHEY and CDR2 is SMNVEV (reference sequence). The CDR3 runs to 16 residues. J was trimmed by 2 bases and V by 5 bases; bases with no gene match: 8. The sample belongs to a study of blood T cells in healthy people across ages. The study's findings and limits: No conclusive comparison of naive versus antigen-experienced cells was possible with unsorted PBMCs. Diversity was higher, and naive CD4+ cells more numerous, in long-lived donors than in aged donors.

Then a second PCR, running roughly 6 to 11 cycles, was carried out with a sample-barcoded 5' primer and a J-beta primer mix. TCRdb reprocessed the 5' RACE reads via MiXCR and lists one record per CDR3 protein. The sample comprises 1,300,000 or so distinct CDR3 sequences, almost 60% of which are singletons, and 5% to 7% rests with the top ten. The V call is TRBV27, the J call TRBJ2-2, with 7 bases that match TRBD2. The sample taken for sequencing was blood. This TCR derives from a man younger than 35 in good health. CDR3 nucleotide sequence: TGTGCCAGCAGTCCCCTCCCGGGAGGAAACACCGGGGAGCTGTTTTTT. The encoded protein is CASSPLPGGNTGELFF.